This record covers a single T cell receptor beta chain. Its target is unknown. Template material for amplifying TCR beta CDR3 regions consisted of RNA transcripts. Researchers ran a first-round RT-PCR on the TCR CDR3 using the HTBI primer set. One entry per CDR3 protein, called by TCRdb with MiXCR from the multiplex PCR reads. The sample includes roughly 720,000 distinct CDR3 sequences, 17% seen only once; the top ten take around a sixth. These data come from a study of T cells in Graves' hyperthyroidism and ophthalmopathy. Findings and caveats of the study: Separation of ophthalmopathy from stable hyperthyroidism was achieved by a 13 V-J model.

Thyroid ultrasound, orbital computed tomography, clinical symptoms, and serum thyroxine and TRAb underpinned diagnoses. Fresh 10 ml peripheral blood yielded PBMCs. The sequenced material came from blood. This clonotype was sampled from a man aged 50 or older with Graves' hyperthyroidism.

CDR3 amino acids: CASSLRGFQSNEQFF. The CDR3 DNA sequence: TGTGCCAGCAGTCTACGGGGGTTTCAGTCCAATGAGCAGTTCTTC. The rearrangement links TRBV27 to TRBJ2-1, with D possibly being TRBD2 (6 bases). The CDR3 contains 15 residues. The V end lost 5 bases, the J end lost 6 bases, and 17 bases lay between the germline ends. CDR1 is MNHEY and CDR2 is SMNVEV in the germline V gene (reference sequence).